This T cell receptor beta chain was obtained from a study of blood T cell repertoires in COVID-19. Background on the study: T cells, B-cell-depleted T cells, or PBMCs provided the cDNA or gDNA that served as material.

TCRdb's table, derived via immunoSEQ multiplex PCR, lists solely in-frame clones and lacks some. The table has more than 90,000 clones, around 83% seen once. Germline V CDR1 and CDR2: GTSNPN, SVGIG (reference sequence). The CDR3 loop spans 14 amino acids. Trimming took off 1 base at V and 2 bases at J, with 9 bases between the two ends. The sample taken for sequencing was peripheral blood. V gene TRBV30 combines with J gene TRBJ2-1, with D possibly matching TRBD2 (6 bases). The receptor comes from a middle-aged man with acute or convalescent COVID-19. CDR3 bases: TGTGCCTGGAGTGGTGGGAGGCCCTACAATGAGCAGTTCTTC. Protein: CAWSGGRPYNEQFF.